A selection of T cell receptor beta chains follows, all from one sample in a study of T cells in Graves' hyperthyroidism and ophthalmopathy. A single record per CDR3 protein comes from TCRdb applying MiXCR to the multiplex PCR reads. Among 350,000 to 400,000 distinct CDR3 sequences listed, 15% to 20% were seen once. Sequenced: blood. The origin of the receptors is a woman under 30 with Graves' hyperthyroidism. Each CDR3 is given without its conserved first and last residue. Fields, in order: clone size, V gene, CDR3 length, J gene, CDR3 protein. Expanded clones get a size class; other rows say once, few or many, or leave the size out.

clone_size: -; v_call: TRBV27; cdr3_length: 12; j_call: TRBJ1-2; cdr3_aa: ASSRGGADYGYT
clone_size: few; v_call: TRBV29-1; cdr3_length: 11; j_call: TRBJ1-1; cdr3_aa: SVGGQLGTEAF
clone_size: many; v_call: TRBV6-5; cdr3_length: 11; j_call: TRBJ2-7; cdr3_aa: ASRPTGDYEQY
clone_size: many; v_call: TRBV20-1; cdr3_length: 12; j_call: TRBJ2-7; cdr3_aa: SARQGGFGYEQY
clone_size: many; v_call: TRBV2; cdr3_length: 12; j_call: TRBJ1-1; cdr3_aa: ASNYRAVNTEAF
clone_size: many; v_call: TRBV7-2; cdr3_length: 12; j_call: TRBJ1-2; cdr3_aa: ASSLGSGNYGYT
clone_size: many; v_call: TRBV4-1; cdr3_length: 11; j_call: TRBJ2-5; cdr3_aa: ASSQAPPETQY
clone_size: -; v_call: TRBV7-9; cdr3_length: 11; j_call: TRBJ2-5; cdr3_aa: ASSLTGAETQY
clone_size: -; v_call: TRBV5-1; cdr3_length: 13; j_call: TRBJ2-3; cdr3_aa: ASSTDPGSTDTQY
clone_size: many; v_call: TRBV20-1; cdr3_length: 11; j_call: TRBJ1-1; cdr3_aa: SANTGMNTEAF
clone_size: many; v_call: TRBV12-3/TRBV12-4; cdr3_length: 11; j_call: TRBJ1-5; cdr3_aa: ASSLQGHQPQH
clone_size: many; v_call: TRBV5-1; cdr3_length: 14; j_call: TRBJ1-3; cdr3_aa: ASSLAVGYSGNTIY
clone_size: many; v_call: TRBV11-2; cdr3_length: 11; j_call: TRBJ1-5; cdr3_aa: ASSLEGGQPQH
clone_size: many; v_call: TRBV6-5; cdr3_length: 14; j_call: TRBJ1-1; cdr3_aa: ASSYVPPPWNTEAF
clone_size: many; v_call: TRBV7-9; cdr3_length: 10; j_call: TRBJ1-1; cdr3_aa: ASSREGTEAF
clone_size: many; v_call: TRBV7-9; cdr3_length: 12; j_call: TRBJ2-7; cdr3_aa: ASSLEGGSYEQY
clone_size: many; v_call: TRBV6-1; cdr3_length: 13; j_call: TRBJ2-1; cdr3_aa: ASRSWGPQNNEQF
clone_size: many; v_call: TRBV20-1; cdr3_length: 11; j_call: TRBJ2-7; cdr3_aa: SAPRGSLYEQY
clone_size: -; v_call: TRBV12-3/TRBV12-4; cdr3_length: 13; j_call: TRBJ1-2; cdr3_aa: ASSPGGTGGYGYT
clone_size: -; v_call: TRBV7-9; cdr3_length: 13; j_call: TRBJ2-5; cdr3_aa: ASSLILGAQETQY
clone_size: many; v_call: TRBV6-1; cdr3_length: 12; j_call: TRBJ1-1; cdr3_aa: ASIEQGRGTEAF
clone_size: -; v_call: TRBV6-1; cdr3_length: 14; j_call: TRBJ2-5; cdr3_aa: ASSGRTSGATGTQY
clone_size: -; v_call: TRBV6-7; cdr3_length: 14; j_call: TRBJ1-1; cdr3_aa: ASSYFSGFLNTEAF
clone_size: many; v_call: TRBV12-3/TRBV12-4; cdr3_length: 12; j_call: TRBJ2-2; cdr3_aa: ASSTLAGGGELF
clone_size: many; v_call: TRBV6-5; cdr3_length: 12; j_call: TRBJ1-1; cdr3_aa: ASSFWTGGTEAF
clone_size: -; v_call: TRBV30; cdr3_length: 12; j_call: TRBJ2-2; cdr3_aa: AWSVNPNTGELF
clone_size: many; v_call: TRBV28; cdr3_length: 9; j_call: TRBJ1-5; cdr3_aa: ASSTQQPQH
clone_size: -; v_call: TRBV7-2; cdr3_length: 12; j_call: TRBJ1-1; cdr3_aa: ASSAGRRNTEAF
clone_size: many; v_call: TRBV19; cdr3_length: 12; j_call: TRBJ2-5; cdr3_aa: ASSRGHPLETQY
clone_size: many; v_call: TRBV6-1; cdr3_length: 13; j_call: TRBJ1-2; cdr3_aa: ASSELDRVGYGYT
clone_size: many; v_call: TRBV6-5; cdr3_length: 16; j_call: TRBJ2-5; cdr3_aa: ASSYRRTSGGLQETQY
clone_size: -; v_call: TRBV19; cdr3_length: 12; j_call: TRBJ1-5; cdr3_aa: ASSIRDSNQPQH
clone_size: few; v_call: TRBV5-1; cdr3_length: 15; j_call: TRBJ2-6; cdr3_aa: ASSRPGYRSGANVLT
clone_size: many; v_call: TRBV6-5; cdr3_length: 9; j_call: TRBJ2-7; cdr3_aa: ASSYGREQY
clone_size: many; v_call: TRBV7-8; cdr3_length: 15; j_call: TRBJ1-3; cdr3_aa: ASRGVQRGASSGTIY
clone_size: -; v_call: TRBV6-1; cdr3_length: 13; j_call: TRBJ1-3; cdr3_aa: ASSQRVVSGNTIY
clone_size: few; v_call: TRBV4-2; cdr3_length: 11; j_call: TRBJ2-3; cdr3_aa: ASSQGVPDTQY
clone_size: many; v_call: TRBV19; cdr3_length: 10; j_call: TRBJ1-2; cdr3_aa: ASNGGTYGYT
clone_size: -; v_call: TRBV6-2/TRBV6-3; cdr3_length: 13; j_call: TRBJ1-1; cdr3_aa: ASLRGAARRTEAF
clone_size: few; v_call: TRBV18; cdr3_length: 13; j_call: TRBJ1-1; cdr3_aa: ASSPPRGLNTEAF
clone_size: few; v_call: TRBV27; cdr3_length: 12; j_call: TRBJ2-4; cdr3_aa: ASSPTRQGNIQY
clone_size: -; v_call: TRBV9; cdr3_length: 14; j_call: TRBJ1-1; cdr3_aa: ASSAPQGLVSTEAF
clone_size: -; v_call: TRBV6-1; cdr3_length: 14; j_call: TRBJ1-5; cdr3_aa: ASSDPGSHSRQPQH
clone_size: many; v_call: TRBV12-3/TRBV12-4; cdr3_length: 11; j_call: TRBJ1-1; cdr3_aa: ASSFRVNTEAF
clone_size: many; v_call: TRBV2; cdr3_length: 12; j_call: TRBJ1-1; cdr3_aa: ASSPTAVNTEAF
clone_size: many; v_call: TRBV9; cdr3_length: 14; j_call: TRBJ1-3; cdr3_aa: ASSVTNRVYGNTIY
clone_size: many; v_call: TRBV27; cdr3_length: 13; j_call: TRBJ1-5; cdr3_aa: ASSLGPGSNQPQH
clone_size: many; v_call: TRBV6-1; cdr3_length: 11; j_call: TRBJ1-2; cdr3_aa: ASNPGDSYGYT
clone_size: many; v_call: TRBV7-9; cdr3_length: 11; j_call: TRBJ1-2; cdr3_aa: ASSFAPAYGYT
clone_size: -; v_call: TRBV12-5; cdr3_length: 14; j_call: TRBJ1-1; cdr3_aa: ASGLVLGPMNTEAF
clone_size: many; v_call: TRBV27; cdr3_length: 13; j_call: TRBJ1-2; cdr3_aa: ASGDQGAPNYGYT
clone_size: many; v_call: TRBV10-3; cdr3_length: 13; j_call: TRBJ1-3; cdr3_aa: AISGGASSGNTIY
clone_size: many; v_call: TRBV6-1; cdr3_length: 10; j_call: TRBJ1-1; cdr3_aa: ASSEGGWVAF
clone_size: -; v_call: TRBV5-1; cdr3_length: 12; j_call: TRBJ2-2; cdr3_aa: ASSQGSYAGELF